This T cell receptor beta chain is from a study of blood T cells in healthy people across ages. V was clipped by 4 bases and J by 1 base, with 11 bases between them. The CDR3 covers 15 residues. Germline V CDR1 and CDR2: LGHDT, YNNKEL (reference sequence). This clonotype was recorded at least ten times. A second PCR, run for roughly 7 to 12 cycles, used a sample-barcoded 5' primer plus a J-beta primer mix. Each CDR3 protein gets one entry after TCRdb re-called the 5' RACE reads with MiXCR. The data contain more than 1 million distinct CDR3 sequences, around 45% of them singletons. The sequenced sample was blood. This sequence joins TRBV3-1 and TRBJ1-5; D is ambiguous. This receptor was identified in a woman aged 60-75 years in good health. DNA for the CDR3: TGTGCCAGCAGCCCCACCTACGGAAGCAATCAGCCCCAGCATTTT. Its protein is CASSPTYGSNQPQHF. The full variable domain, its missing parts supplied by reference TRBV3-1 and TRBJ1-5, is DTAVSQTPKYLVTQMGNDKSIKCEQNLGHDTMYWYKQDSKKFLKIMFSYNNKELIINETVPNRFSPKSPDKAHLNLHINSLELGDSAVYFCASSPTYGSNQPQHFGDGTRLSIL.